These 20 T cell receptor beta chains came from one sample sequenced in a study of T cell repertoires in cytomegalovirus infection. No cognate antigen is known for these TCRs. Each CDR3 protein is one row after TCRdb ran MiXCR on the reads. The data contain tens of thousands of distinct CDR3 sequences, roughly 20% of them singletons. This specimen was CD8+ T cells from cultured PBMCs, taken from culture after CMV antigen stimulation. The receptor source for this set is a human donor in good health (CMV status not recorded). Some clones in this sample may be carry-over from other donors' samples.

This chain uses TRBV6-5 with TRBJ2-7, with 9 bases aligning to TRBD1. V lost 5 bases, J lost 7 bases, and 15 bases stayed unmatched. Germline V lookup: CDR1 MNHEY, CDR2 SVGAGI. The CDR3 spans 16 residues. CDR3 DNA sequence: TGTGCCAGCAGTCTAGGCGGGACAGGGATGTGGTTTGAGCAGTACTTC. This sequence encodes CASSLGGTGMWFEQYF.

This clonotype was recorded a few times. J is TRBJ2-1 and V is TRBV7-9; D not resolved. Germline-derived CDR1 and CDR2 are SEHNR and FQNEAQ (reference sequence). This CDR3 spans 14 amino acids. Trimming took off 6 bases at V and 4 bases at J, with 13 bases between the two ends. The CDR3 protein is CASSHKATYNEQFF. Here the CDR3 DNA reads TGTGCCAGCAGTCATAAAGCAACTTACAATGAGCAGTTCTTC.

In its sample, this clonotype was seen many times. The chain links TRBV6-6 to TRBJ1-2, with TRBD1 matching over 8 bases. The V segment lost 2 bases and the J segment 6 bases; nucleotides outside the gene matches: 11. The CDR3 covers 16 residues. The V gene's germline CDR1 is MNHNY and CDR2 SVGAGI (reference sequence). Here the CDR3 reads CASSYLLHTGGHGYTF. The CDR3 DNA reads TGTGCCAGCAGTTACCTCCTGCATACAGGGGGGCATGGCTACACCTTC.

The V call is TRBV7-6, the J call TRBJ2-3; D remains ambiguous. This CDR3 contains 16 residues. Germline CDR1 reads SGHVS; CDR2 reads FNYEAQ. V was trimmed by 0 bases and J by 4 bases, leaving 14 bases between them. The CDR3 loop reads CASSLAGWPSADTQYF. The CDR3 DNA is TGTGCCAGCAGCTTAGCTGGGTGGCCCAGCGCAGATACGCAGTATTTT.

J is TRBJ1-5 and V is TRBV27, with D tentatively TRBD1 (5 bases). The V and J ends lost 5 bases and 4 bases respectively, with 15 bases between them. The germline CDR1 and CDR2 sequences are MNHEY and SMNVEV (reference sequence). The CDR3 length is 15 residues. CDR3 bases: TGTGCCAGCAGTCTTGGTGCAGGGTGGAATCAGCCCCAGCATTTT. This gives the protein CASSLGAGWNQPQHF.

This clonotype has just one count. The V gene is TRBV7-4, the J gene TRBJ2-1; TRBD1 matches 7 bases. From germline, CDR1 is SGHVT and CDR2 SQSDAQ. V trimming: 5 bases; J trimming: 4 bases; junction bases outside the gene matches: 8. This CDR3 region has 15 residues. CDR3 nucleotides: TGTGCCAGCAGCCCTGGGACAGTTCATTACAATGAGCAGTTCTTC. As protein: CASSPGTVHYNEQFF.

This chain uses TRBV12-3 or TRBV12-4 with TRBJ2-6; D remains unclear. This CDR3 is built from 14 residues. Between the trimmed V and J ends, which lost 6 bases and 0 bases, there was a span of 6 bases. The CDR3 DNA is TGTGCCAGCAGCCTCAGCTCTGGGGCCAACGTCCTGACTTTC. Translation: CASSLSSGANVLTF.

This clonotype showed up just a few times. V usage is TRBV7-6 and J usage is TRBJ2-6, with D tentatively TRBD1 (6 bases). This CDR3 has 16 residues. V dropped 0 bases and J dropped 2 bases, with 8 bases sitting between them. Germline CDR1 and CDR2: SGHVS and FNYEAQ. The CDR3 spells CASSLARGTGANVLTF. The CDR3 nucleotides read TGTGCCAGCAGCTTAGCCAGGGGTACTGGGGCCAACGTCCTGACTTTC.

The V and J genes are TRBV27 and TRBJ1-2; TRBD1 matches 8 bases. J gave up 8 bases and V 2 bases, and 10 bases lay outside the gene matches. Germline V gene sequence: CDR1 MNHEY, CDR2 SMNVEV (reference sequence). This CDR3 has 15 amino acids. CDR3 amino acids: CASSLGPGGAGGYTF. DNA of the CDR3: TGTGCCAGCAGTTTAGGCCCAGGGGGCGCTGGGGGCTACACCTTC.

This clonotype was detected once. The chain links TRBV20-1 to TRBJ2-5, with D maybe TRBD1 (6 bases). Germline CDR1 reads DFQATT; CDR2 reads SNEGSKA (reference sequence). With 3 bases removed from V and 2 bases from J, the gap between germline ends came to 16 bases. This CDR3 contains 15 residues. The CDR3 sequence is CSARGPGQLQETQYF. The CDR3 DNA is TGCAGTGCTAGGGGGCCCGGACAGCTGCAAGAGACCCAGTACTTC.

The genes are TRBV10-3 and TRBJ1-2, with D unclear. Germline V gene data show CDR1 as ENHRY and CDR2 as SYGVKD. This CDR3 contains 14 residues. The ends were cut back, 9 bases at V and 7 bases at J, with 21 bases in the middle. CDR3 in DNA: TGTGCCATACCATCCCCCCCAGATACGGGTGGCTACACCTTC. This encodes CAIPSPPDTGGYTF.

This sequence joins TRBV7-6 and TRBJ1-1; D not certain. The CDR3 is made up of 13 amino acids. The ends were cut back, 0 bases at V and 8 bases at J, with 10 bases in the middle. Per the germline V gene, CDR1 is SGHVS and CDR2 is FNYEAQ. The CDR3 is CASSLASTPEAFF. The DNA for the CDR3 is TGTGCCAGCAGCTTAGCGTCGACACCAGAAGCTTTCTTT.

The chain carries TRBV4-1 and TRBJ2-5, with TRBD2 matching 8 bases. This CDR3 has 17 residues. CDR1 and CDR2 from the germline V gene are MGHRA and YSYEKL. After removal of 1 base from V and 0 bases from J, the junction contained 7 bases not matched to a gene. CDR3 coding DNA: TGCGCCAGCAGCCAAGGCCACGGGGGGGAGTACCAAGAGACCCAGTACTTC. This translates into CASSQGHGGEYQETQYF.

This clonotype was seen more than once but under ten times. V and J are TRBV7-8 and TRBJ2-7; a weak D match, TRBD1 (6 bases). Per germline, CDR1 SGHVS and CDR2 FQNEAQ. Trimming pared 5 bases from V and 4 bases from J, leaving 12 bases between. This CDR3 contains 13 residues. The CDR3 coding sequence is TGTGCCAGCAGCGCGGACAGAATGTACGAGCAGTACTTC. Translated: CASSADRMYEQYF.

This rearrangement joins TRBV4-1 to TRBJ2-1; TRBD2 matches at 9 bases. J was trimmed by 5 bases and V by 8 bases; bases with no gene match: 22. The CDR3 contains 19 residues. CDR1 and CDR2 from the germline V gene are MGHRA and YSYEKL. The CDR3 loop is CASQRIISAGGSHHNEQFF. In DNA, the CDR3 is TGCGCCAGCCAAAGAATCATATCGGCGGGGGGGTCCCACCACAATGAGCAGTTCTTC.

This chain joins TRBV12-3 or TRBV12-4 and TRBJ1-1; D unclear. Trimming removed 2 bases at V and 4 bases at J, with 11 bases between. This CDR3 comprises 14 residues. Here the CDR3 reads CASSLFTTGTEAFF. DNA for the CDR3: TGTGCCAGCAGTTTATTTACCACGGGCACTGAAGCTTTCTTT.

The V and J genes are TRBV28 and TRBJ2-3, with D tentatively TRBD2 (5 bases). The V gene's germline CDR1 is MDHEN and CDR2 SYDVKM. The CDR3 totals 15 residues. V shed 9 bases and J shed 2 bases, with 18 bases lying between them. CDR3 in amino acids: CASYSERRFTDTQYF. The CDR3 region has the DNA TGTGCCAGTTATAGTGAGCGGAGGTTCACAGATACGCAGTATTTT.

This clonotype was seen more than once but under ten times. The chain links TRBV7-2 to TRBJ2-1; TRBD2 is a possible D gene (7 bases). The germline V and J ends were trimmed by 5 bases and 2 bases, with 16 bases remaining between them. Per germline, CDR1 SGHTA and CDR2 FQGNSA. The CDR3 is 16 residues long. CDR3 nucleotide sequence: TGTGCCAGCAGCAACAGCCCGGGGGGCACCTACAATGAGCAGTTCTTC. It codes for CASSNSPGGTYNEQFF. The complete variable domain, with remaining parts taken from reference TRBV7-2 and TRBJ2-1, reads GAGVSQSPSNKVTEKGKDVELRCDPISGHTALYWYRQSLGQGLEFLIYFQGNSAPDKSGLPSDRFSAERTGGSVSTLTIQRTQQEDSAVYLCASSNSPGGTYNEQFFGPGTRLTVL.

A word on this clonotype: At one end the junction does not follow the germline gene, possibly because of a read error. This sequence joins TRBV12-3 or TRBV12-4 and TRBJ2-7; perhaps TRBD1 as D (6 bases). The CDR3 length is 14 residues. In DNA form, the CDR3 reads TGTGCCAGCAGTTTTGGGCAGGGGCCCTATGAGCAGTACTTC. As protein: CASSFGQGPYEQYF.

This clonotype was counted only a few times. The chain carries TRBV9 and TRBJ2-4, with D maybe TRBD2 (5 bases). Germline lookup yields CDR1 SGDLS and CDR2 YYNGEE. CDR3 size: 15 residues. The V end lost 1 base, the J end lost 1 base, and 9 bases lay between the germline ends. CDR3 loop: CASSVRGSAKNIQYF. The DNA for the CDR3 is TGTGCCAGCAGCGTACGAGGGTCGGCCAAAAACATTCAGTACTTC.